One sample yielded the 26 T cell receptor beta chains listed below, sequenced in a study of CD8 T cells in Susac syndrome. RNA totalling about 0.5 to 1 ug underwent reverse transcription with random hexamers. TCRdb analysed the immunoSEQ multiplex PCR reads with MiXCR anew, one entry per CDR3 protein. This table has about 440,000 distinct CDR3 sequences, approximately 85% appearing once. Source material: CD8+ T cells from PBMCs. Receptor source: a human donor with multiple sclerosis.

The chain's CDR3 is CASSFSADIRLADTQYF. DNA of the CDR3: TGTGCCAGCAGTTTTTCCGCCGACATACGACTTGCAGATACGCAGTATTTT. This chain connects TRBV12-3 or TRBV12-4 to TRBJ2-3; D is unclear. This CDR3 comprises 17 residues. Trimming took 3 bases from V and 4 from J, leaving 20 bases between them.

The V and J genes are TRBV6-5 and TRBJ2-7; D uncertain. Germline CDR1 is MNHEY and CDR2 is SVGAGI. Trimming cost V 2 bases and J 3 bases, with 17 bases left between them. This CDR3 has 16 residues. The CDR3 sequence: CASSYGSLSTNYEQYF. The CDR3 nucleotides are TGTGCCAGCAGTTACGGTTCGCTTAGCACAAACTACGAGCAGTACTTC.

In this sample, this clonotype turned up once. The gene calls are TRBV4-1 and TRBJ2-7; the D is unclear. Deletions cut 1 base from V and 3 bases from J, with 7 bases between. This CDR3 contains 13 residues. Germline V lookup: CDR1 MGHRA, CDR2 YSYEKL. The DNA for the CDR3 is TGCGCCAGCAGCCAAGGATTTTACTACGAGCAGTACTTC. Protein product: CASSQGFYYEQYF.

J is TRBJ2-1 and V is TRBV11-2; D is perhaps TRBD2 (5 bases). Germline CDR1 is SGHAT and CDR2 is FQNNGV. V was shortened by 1 base and J by 2 bases, with 12 bases between the two germline ends. The CDR3 has 16 amino acids. The CDR3: CASSLGGGPTYNEQFF. The CDR3, as DNA: TGTGCCAGCAGCTTAGGTGGCGGGCCGACCTACAATGAGCAGTTCTTC.

This clonotype has a single count. The chain has TRBV29-1 and TRBJ2-7; 7 bases are shared with TRBD2. Germline V CDR1 and CDR2: SQVTM, ANQGSEA. The CDR3 is 14 amino acids. The trim removed 1 base at V and 1 base at J, leaving 4 bases unmatched. The CDR3 sequence is CSVEVERGSYEQYF. As DNA, the CDR3 is TGCAGCGTTGAAGTTGAGCGGGGATCCTACGAGCAGTACTTC.

The chain links TRBV2 to TRBJ2-1; a possible D gene is TRBD2 (7 bases). Per the germline V gene, CDR1 is SNHLY and CDR2 is FYNNEI. Trimming removed 3 bases from V and 10 bases from J, with 19 bases in between. This CDR3 spans 15 amino acids. CDR3 sequence: CASSDSRGPRGEQFF. CDR3 coding DNA: TGTGCCAGCAGTGATTCGCGGGGGCCCCGAGGGGAGCAGTTCTTC.

The chain couples TRBV13 to TRBJ2-1; 9 nucleotides match TRBD2. Losses at the gene ends were 2 bases for V and 10 bases for J; bases not matched to a gene: 9. This CDR3 spans 15 amino acids. Germline CDR1 and CDR2: PRHDT and FYEKMQ (reference sequence). As DNA, the CDR3 is TGTGCCAGCAGCTTAACAGGACTAGCGAATAACGAGCAGTTCTTC. It codes for CASSLTGLANNEQFF.

This clonotype was observed once. The rearrangement uses TRBV7-9 and TRBJ2-5; 9 positions agree with TRBD2. This CDR3 has 16 residues. V shed 1 base and J 5 bases; nucleotides not matched to a gene: 8. From germline, CDR1 is SEHNR and CDR2 FQNEAQ (reference sequence). For the CDR3, the DNA is TGTGCCAGCAGCTTAGAAGCGGGAGGTCCCTCGGAGACCCAGTACTTC. Translated, it gives CASSLEAGGPSETQYF.

V gene TRBV5-1 combines with J gene TRBJ2-3, with TRBD1 identical over 10 bases. The CDR3 extends over 18 amino acids. The V gene's germline CDR1 is SGHRS and CDR2 YFSETQ. The ends lost 0 bases at V and 3 bases at J; junction bases unmatched: 10. Written as DNA, the CDR3 is TGCGCCAGCAGCTTGGGGACAGGGGGTTCAATTGTAACAGATACGCAGTATTTT. It specifies CASSLGTGGSIVTDTQYF.

This chain joins TRBV28 and TRBJ1-6, with D uncertain. CDR3 size: 12 residues. CDR1 is MDHEN and CDR2 is SYDVKM in the germline V gene. Trimming left V 6 bases short and J 12 bases short, with 12 bases between. CDR3 amino acids: CASSYSARPLHF. CDR3 nucleotide sequence: TGTGCCAGCAGCTACTCAGCCCGACCCCTCCACTTT.

In this sample, this clonotype turned up once. The DNA of the CDR3 is TGCGCCAGCAGCTTGGACGGATCCGACACCGGGGAGCTGTTTTTT. Protein sequence: CASSLDGSDTGELFF. This sequence joins TRBV5-1 and TRBJ2-2, with D unresolved. CDR1 SGHRS and CDR2 YFSETQ come from the germline V gene. CDR3 length: 15 amino acids. V was pared by 0 bases and J by 3 bases, with 9 bases between.

The V call is TRBV28, the J call TRBJ2-1, with 7 bases aligning to TRBD1. Germline CDR1 reads MDHEN; CDR2 reads SYDVKM. V shed 5 bases, J shed 0 bases, and the junction held 10 bases outside the gene matches. The CDR3 contains 17 residues. The CDR3 protein is CASSPSRRDSSYNEQFF. DNA of the CDR3: TGTGCCAGCAGTCCGTCCCGCCGGGACAGCTCCTACAATGAGCAGTTCTTC.

The chain employs TRBV5-8 and TRBJ1-5; D is ambiguous. The CDR3 contains 14 residues. Germline lookup yields CDR1 SGHTS and CDR2 YDEGEE. Trimming shortened V by 0 bases and J by 4 bases, and 8 bases separated the two germline ends. The CDR3 nucleotides read TGTGCCAGCAGCTTGGTTCAGACTAATCAGCCCCAGCATTTT. It encodes CASSLVQTNQPQHF.

This sequence joins TRBV27 and TRBJ1-1; 8 bases are a match to TRBD1. The CDR3 runs 15 residues. Germline lookup yields CDR1 MNHEY and CDR2 SMNVEV (reference sequence). V shed 4 bases and J 4 bases; nucleotides not matched to a gene: 8. CDR3 in amino acids: CASSSLQGAGTEAFF. The DNA of the CDR3 is TGTGCCAGCAGTTCCCTCCAGGGGGCGGGCACTGAAGCTTTCTTT.

The chain has TRBV20-1 and TRBJ2-7; 7 bases map to TRBD2. The CDR3 is made up of 13 amino acids. From germline, CDR1 is DFQATT and CDR2 SNEGSKA (reference sequence). With 2 bases clipped from V and 0 bases from J, the junction kept 1 base outside the gene matches. CDR3 sequence: CSARPSGSYEQYF. The CDR3 bases are TGCAGTGCTAGACCTAGCGGCTCCTACGAGCAGTACTTC.

The rearrangement links TRBV27 to TRBJ2-1, with D possibly TRBD1 on 5 matching bases. Germline CDR1 is MNHEY and CDR2 is SMNVEV (reference sequence). There are 15 residues in the CDR3. The V gene lost 5 bases and the J gene lost 0 bases, with 11 bases spanning the gap. DNA for the CDR3: TGTGCCAGCAGTCTGGACACAAGCTCCTACAATGAGCAGTTCTTC. Translation gives CASSLDTSSYNEQFF.

The V and J genes are TRBV7-2 and TRBJ2-5; perhaps D is TRBD1 or TRBD2 (5 bases each). The CDR3 has 15 amino acids. CDR1 SGHTA and CDR2 FQGNSA come from the germline V gene. The V end lost 7 bases, the J end lost 4 bases, and 19 bases lay between the germline ends. CDR3 bases: TGTGCCAGCAAAGAGAGGGACCCAGCAGGAGAGACCCAGTACTTC. Protein product: CASKERDPAGETQYF.

J is TRBJ1-1 and V is TRBV4-1; no reliable D call. The V gene's germline CDR1 is MGHRA and CDR2 YSYEKL. The CDR3 contains 15 residues. The V end was cut by 0 bases, the J end by 1 base, with 9 bases between. The CDR3: CASSQDTWGNTEAFF. The CDR3, as DNA: TGCGCCAGCAGCCAAGATACGTGGGGGAACACTGAAGCTTTCTTT.

The rearrangement uses TRBV30 and TRBJ2-1; D is undetermined. The CDR3 sequence is 12 residues long. Germline lookup yields CDR1 GTSNPN and CDR2 SVGIG (reference sequence). V was clipped by 2 bases and J by 6 bases, with 8 bases between them. In DNA form, the CDR3 reads TGTGCCTGGAGTTTGTACACCAATGAGCAGTTCTTC. This sequence encodes CAWSLYTNEQFF.

The chain links TRBV2 to TRBJ1-1, with D possibly matching TRBD1 (5 bases). This CDR3 has 13 residues. V lost 7 bases to trimming and J lost 7 bases, with 16 bases between them. Looked up from germline, CDR1 is SNHLY and CDR2 is FYNNEI. Here the CDR3 DNA reads TGTGCCAGCATTCCGGCGGGGGGTGGTGAAGCTTTCTTT. Its translation: CASIPAGGGEAFF.

This chain joins TRBV6-2 or TRBV6-3 and TRBJ2-7; D may match TRBD1 or TRBD2 (6 bases each). The CDR3 has 16 amino acids. V was pared by 2 bases and J by 2 bases, with 16 bases between. The germline gives CDR1 MNHEY, CDR2 SVGEGT. CDR3 in DNA: TGTGCCAGCAGTTACATCCGGGGGCAAAACCCCTACGAGCAGTACTTC. Translated: CASSYIRGQNPYEQYF.

This chain connects TRBV19 to TRBJ2-5; D is possibly TRBD1 (5 bases). The CDR3 contains 15 residues. Germline-derived CDR1 and CDR2 are LNHDA and SQIVND (reference sequence). Trimming removed 6 bases at V and 4 bases at J, with 18 bases between. The CDR3 reads CASSHFGQGTETQYF. CDR3 bases: TGTGCCAGTAGCCATTTCGGGCAGGGAACAGAGACCCAGTACTTC.

This chain joins TRBV28 and TRBJ2-1; 9 bases fit TRBD2. Germline-derived CDR1 and CDR2 are MDHEN and SYDVKM. Unmatched junction bases numbered 4, after V lost 7 bases and J lost 6 bases. The CDR3 covers 13 residues. The CDR3 DNA reads as TGTGCCAGCACAGCGGGAGGAACCAATGAGCAGTTCTTC. Translated, it gives CASTAGGTNEQFF.

The CDR3 nucleotides are TGTGCCTGGAGTGTAGCACAGGAGGGTTATTCACCCCTCCACTTT. It codes for CAWSVAQEGYSPLHF. The rearrangement joins TRBV30 to TRBJ1-6; perhaps TRBD1 as D (5 bases). The CDR3 is 15 amino acids. The germline V gene encodes CDR1 GTSNPN and CDR2 SVGIG (reference sequence). V was cut by 0 bases and J by 8 bases, with 14 bases left in between.

The chain links TRBV6-5 to TRBJ2-2; TRBD2 might be the D (6 bases). Trimming took off 5 bases at V and 2 bases at J, with 12 bases between the two ends. The length of the CDR3 is 15 residues. Germline V CDR1 and CDR2: MNHEY, SVGAGI. DNA for the CDR3: TGTGCCAGCAGTGGGGACTTTTTCAACACCGGGGAGCTGTTTTTT. As protein: CASSGDFFNTGELFF.

The V gene is TRBV27, the J gene TRBJ2-1; 8 nucleotides line up with TRBD2. The CDR3 is 17 amino acids. In germline, CDR1 is MNHEY, CDR2 SMNVEV (reference sequence). The J segment lost 3 bases and the V segment lost 1 base, leaving 8 bases of the junction unmatched. In nucleotides, the CDR3 is TGTGCCAGCAGTTTATATCCTGGGCGGGAGGACTACAATGAGCAGTTCTTC. It is translated as CASSLYPGREDYNEQFF.